This T cell receptor beta chain was captured in a study of cytomegalovirus exposure and HLA in healthy donors. Between the trimmed V and J ends, which lost 6 bases and 2 bases, there was a span of 17 bases. The germline V gene has CDR1 SQVTM and CDR2 ANQGSEA. CDR3 length: 14 amino acids. Method: immunoSEQ multiplex PCR; TCRdb's copy keeps in-frame clones and lacks some. The sample shows roughly 250,000 clones, around 86% of them seen only once. The chain is built from TRBV29-1 and TRBJ2-7; D remains ambiguous. Sequenced material: PBMCs. The receptor was isolated from a woman in her thirties in good health and CMV-seropositive. The CDR3 DNA is TGCAGCGTGATACCACAGATCCAAACCTACGAGCAGTACTTC. It is translated as CSVIPQIQTYEQYF.